This is a list of T cell receptor beta chains from one sample in a study of OX40 agonist ivuxolimab in advanced cancers. Sequencing was performed with immunoSEQ multiplex PCR; in TCRdb, only in-frame clones are kept and a portion is missing. Among about 48,000 clones listed, 75% to 90% were seen once. This material consisted of CD4+ or CD8+ T cells sorted from blood, taken in a trial of the OX40 agonist ivuxolimab. Receptors were obtained from an adult with an advanced solid tumor such as melanoma, head and neck, liver or kidney cancer. Both conserved end residues are part of each CDR3. The order of the fields is V gene, D gene, J gene, CDR3 DNA, CDR3 protein. D genes are given only for firm matches.

>TRBV7-2|TRBD2|TRBJ2-3
TGTGCCAGCAGCTTGGGACTAGCGGGGGGTCTAGATACGCAGTATTTT
CASSLGLAGGLDTQYF
>TRBV30|-|TRBJ2-3
TGTGCCTGGATCCCTCGGGACTTCTCGTATACGCAGTATTTT
CAWIPRDFSYTQYF
>TRBV18|-|TRBJ1-4
TGTGCCAGCTCACCCACAGGGAACCTTAATGAAAAACTGTTTTTT
CASSPTGNLNEKLFF
>TRBV7-3|-|TRBJ2-3
TGTGCCAGCAGCTTAAGGGGCTCCGCGGCAGATACGCAGTATTTT
CASSLRGSAADTQYF
>TRBV2|TRBD1|TRBJ1-5
TGTGCCAGCAGTGGGGACAGGGTGGTCTCTCAGCCCCAGCATTTT
CASSGDRVVSQPQHF
>TRBV7-6|-|TRBJ1-1
TGTGCCAGCAGCTTAACAGGAGACAACACTGAAGCTTTCTTT
CASSLTGDNTEAFF
>TRBV6-1|-|TRBJ1-1
TGTGCCAGCAGTGATGAGGGCAGCTATAACACTGAAGCTTTCTTT
CASSDEGSYNTEAFF
>TRBV29-1|TRBD2|TRBJ2-5
TGCAGCGTTGGGCAACTAGCGGCCCAAGAGACCCAGTACTTC
CSVGQLAAQETQYF
>TRBV11-2|-|TRBJ1-1
TGTGCCAGCAGCTTAGAGGGGTACAGTCTCACTGAAGCTTTCTTT
CASSLEGYSLTEAFF
>TRBV5-4|-|TRBJ2-2
TGTGCCAGCAGCTCCTCCAGCACCGGGGAGCTGTTTTTT
CASSSSSTGELFF
>TRBV5-6|TRBD2|TRBJ2-1
TGTGCCAGCAGCCTACCAGCGGGGGGCCCCTACAATGAGCAGTTCTTC
CASSLPAGGPYNEQFF
>TRBV28|-|TRBJ1-6
TGTGCCAGCAGTTCCCCCGGACGGGGACGTAATTCACCCCTCCACTTT
CASSSPGRGRNSPLHF
>TRBV16|-|TRBJ1-4
TGTGCCAGCAGCCCTCGACAGGCAACTAATGAAAAACTGTTTTTT
CASSPRQATNEKLFF